The 14 T cell receptor beta chains below come from one sample, sequenced in a study of blood T cell repertoires in COVID-19. The table came from immunoSEQ multiplex PCR; TCRdb's copy has only in-frame clones and leaves some out. The data show more than 60,000 clones, nearly 85% seen once. Sequencing was done on a sample of peripheral blood. These receptors came from a human donor in a cohort sampled during active COVID-19.

This clone was recorded only once. The rearrangement uses TRBV28 and TRBJ2-3; no clear D gene. Germline V gene lookup returns CDR1 MDHEN and CDR2 SYDVKM. Trimming pared 4 bases from V and 4 bases from J, leaving 6 bases between. The CDR3 covers 12 residues. The CDR3 reads CASSSLPDTQYF. CDR3 sequence (DNA): TGTGCCAGCAGTTCCCTCCCAGATACGCAGTATTTT.

This sequence joins TRBV6-2 or TRBV6-3 and TRBJ1-5; D not certain. CDR3 length: 13 amino acids. Deletions cut 3 bases from V and 2 bases from J, with 5 bases between. Germline-derived CDR1 and CDR2 are MNHEY and SVGEGT. The CDR3: CASSYYRNQPQHF. The CDR3 DNA reads TGTGCCAGCAGTTATTATCGCAATCAGCCCCAGCATTTT.

This chain links TRBV4-1 with TRBJ2-7; 8 positions match TRBD1. V shed 1 base and J 5 bases; nucleotides not matched to a gene: 7. The germline CDR1 and CDR2 sequences are MGHRA and YSYEKL. The CDR3 contains 15 residues. This chain's CDR3 is CASSQGATGADEQYF. CDR3 bases: TGCGCCAGCAGCCAAGGAGCGACAGGGGCGGACGAGCAGTACTTC.

The chain is built from TRBV28 and TRBJ2-3; 7 bases line up with TRBD2. V trimming: 2 bases; J trimming: 1 base; junction bases outside the gene matches: 0. The germline CDR1 and CDR2 sequences are MDHEN and SYDVKM. CDR3 length: 14 residues. As DNA, the CDR3 is TGTGCCAGCAGTTTAGCGGGGGGCACAGATACGCAGTATTTT. This encodes CASSLAGGTDTQYF.

The chain links TRBV5-4 to TRBJ2-3; tentatively, D is TRBD1 (6 bases). CDR1 SGHNT and CDR2 YYREEE come from the germline V gene (reference sequence). CDR3 length: 15 amino acids. Trimming shortened V by 0 bases and J by 2 bases, and 10 bases separated the two germline ends. CDR3 amino acids: CASSLDREITDTQYF. The CDR3 DNA sequence: TGTGCCAGCAGCTTGGACAGGGAAATCACAGATACGCAGTATTTT.

This chain joins TRBV7-9 and TRBJ1-2; 7 nucleotides agree with TRBD1. Germline values: CDR1 SEHNR, CDR2 FQNEAQ (reference sequence). Unmatched junction bases numbered 19, after V lost 5 bases and J lost 7 bases. CDR3 size: 17 residues. CDR3 in DNA: TGTGCCAGCAGCCCAGCGACAGGGTGGGTTTTAACGGTTGGCTACACCTTC. Protein sequence: CASSPATGWVLTVGYTF.

This sequence joins TRBV9 and TRBJ2-1, with 7 bases matching TRBD1. Germline V lookup: CDR1 SGDLS, CDR2 YYNGEE. The V segment lost 4 bases and the J segment 2 bases; nucleotides outside the gene matches: 6. The CDR3 is 15 residues long. DNA of the CDR3: TGTGCCAGCAGCCCCCGGGACAGAACCTACAATGAGCAGTTCTTC. Translation: CASSPRDRTYNEQFF.

V usage is TRBV7-3 and J usage is TRBJ2-5; TRBD2 might be the D (6 bases). Deletions cut 6 bases from V and 6 bases from J, with 11 bases between. This CDR3 contains 12 residues. Germline V CDR1 and CDR2: SGHTA, FQGTGA. CDR3 DNA sequence: TGTGCCAGCAGTCCCGGGGGTCAGACCCAGTACTTC. Encoded protein: CASSPGGQTQYF.

This chain connects TRBV28 to TRBJ1-2; 7 positions agree with TRBD1. Germline trimming cut 4 bases from V and 3 bases from J; bases unmatched to any gene: 11. CDR1 and CDR2 from the germline V gene are MDHEN and SYDVKM. There are 16 residues in the CDR3. As DNA, the CDR3 is TGTGCCAGCAGTTACTTTTTGAGACAGGGTTACTATGGCTACACCTTC. Encoded protein: CASSYFLRQGYYGYTF.

The rearrangement links TRBV15 to TRBJ1-1; D call uncertain. The CDR3 contains 13 residues. CDR1 and CDR2 from the germline V gene are LNHNV and YYDKDF (reference sequence). V was cut by 0 bases and J by 5 bases, with 7 bases left in between. CDR3 in amino acids: CATSRDWRTEAFF. In nucleotides, the CDR3 is TGTGCCACCAGCAGAGATTGGAGGACTGAAGCTTTCTTT. The whole variable domain, remainder taken from reference TRBV15 and TRBJ1-1, is DAMVIQNPRYQVTQFGKPVTLSCSQTLNHNVMYWYQQKSSQAPKLLFHYYDKDFNNEADTPDNFQSRRPNTSFCFLDIRSPGLGDTAMYLCATSRDWRTEAFFGQGTRLTVV.

J is TRBJ1-6 and V is TRBV14; a possible D gene is TRBD1 (5 bases). Germline V gene sequence: CDR1 SGHDN, CDR2 FVKESK. With 7 bases removed from V and 7 bases from J, the gap between germline ends came to 11 bases. CDR3 size: 13 residues. DNA of the CDR3: TGTGCCAGCAACGCTGGGGGGAATTCACCCCTCCACTTT. Its translation is CASNAGGNSPLHF.

The V call is TRBV29-1, the J call TRBJ1-1; the match to TRBD1 covers 12 bases. Germline assignment: CDR1 SQVTM and CDR2 ANQGSEA. The CDR3 extends over 15 amino acids. The V segment lost 6 bases and the J segment 3 bases; nucleotides outside the gene matches: 8. The DNA of the CDR3 is TGCAGCGTGGGACAGGGGGCACTGGTGGACACTGAAGCTTTCTTT. This gives the protein CSVGQGALVDTEAFF.

The genes are TRBV5-4 and TRBJ1-4, with D unclear. There are 14 residues in the CDR3. Germline V lookup: CDR1 SGHNT, CDR2 YYREEE (reference sequence). The germline V and J ends were trimmed by 4 bases and 8 bases, with 15 bases remaining between them. The CDR3 region is CASSREGRGEKLFF. The CDR3 nucleotides are TGTGCCAGCAGCCGTGAGGGCCGAGGGGAAAAACTGTTTTTT.

This clone showed up just a few times. The rearrangement uses TRBV6-5 and TRBJ1-3; possible D gene TRBD1, 5 bases. Trimming took 4 bases from V and 1 from J, leaving 5 bases between them. The CDR3 totals 13 residues. The germline V gene encodes CDR1 MNHEY and CDR2 SVGAGI. The CDR3 DNA reads TGTGCCAGCAGTTCAGGGTCTGGAAACACCATATATTTT. This gives the protein CASSSGSGNTIYF.